This TCR beta chain was retrieved from a study of blood T cells in healthy people across ages. The study, taken as a whole, reports: The long-lived group displayed more naive CD4+ cells, plus higher diversity, than the aged donors did. Older age went with lower TCR beta diversity per million T cells, in a roughly linear way. Diversity estimates from one million T cells were considered underestimates. Any conclusive comparison of naive versus antigen-experienced cells was prevented by using unsorted PBMCs.

Points on this clonotype: Its antigen remains unknown.

This CDR3 has 12 amino acids. The V gene lost 1 base and the J gene lost 5 bases, with 2 bases spanning the gap. CDR1 is KGHDR, CDR2 SFDVKD, per germline. Then a second PCR, running roughly 7 to 11 cycles, was carried out with a sample-barcoded 5' primer and a J-beta primer mix. Each CDR3 protein is one row after TCRdb ran MiXCR on the 5' RACE reads. The data show hundreds of thousands of distinct CDR3 sequences, about 52% seen once. This TCR was recovered from a woman aged 60-70 years in good health. The source material was blood. The chain uses TRBV24-1 and TRBJ1-3; D is undetermined. CDR3 sequence: CATSDLRNTIYF. Here the CDR3 DNA reads TGTGCCACCAGTGATTTACGAAACACCATATATTTT.